This entry lists 3 T cell receptor beta chains sequenced from one sample in a study of shared clonotypes between healthy human individuals. It was CD45RO-negative cells, positively selected for CCR7, that made up naive CD8 cells, with terminally differentiated effector memory CD45RA+ cells excluded. Assay used: immunoSEQ multiplex PCR; TCRdb lists only in-frame clones, some missing. The sample carries roughly 590,000 clones, around 95% recorded once. Sequencing was done on a sample of naive CD8+ T cells sorted from blood. The receptors shown here come from a young woman in good health.

The chain combines TRBV2 with TRBJ2-7; D remains unclear. Trimming stripped 10 bases from V and 1 base from J, with 14 bases between. CDR3 length: 13 residues. Germline V gene sequence: CDR1 SNHLY, CDR2 FYNNEI. CDR3: CATRWSQSYEQYF. CDR3 nucleotides: TGTGCCACCCGATGGAGTCAGTCCTACGAGCAGTACTTC. Using reference TRBV2 and TRBJ2-7 for the parts outside the CDR3, the full variable domain is EPEVTQTPSHQVTQMGQEVILRCVPISNHLYFYWYRQILGQKVEFLVSFYNNEISEKSEIFDDQFSVERPDGSNFTLKIRSTKLEDSAMYFCATRWSQSYEQYFGPGTRLTVT.

For the CDR3, the DNA is TGTGCCAGCAGTCCGAGTTGGGGCCCTCGGGCCAACGTCCTGACTTTC. Translating it yields CASSPSWGPRANVLTF. The rearrangement joins TRBV27 to TRBJ2-6, with D perhaps matching TRBD1 (5 bases). Per the germline V gene, CDR1 is MNHEY and CDR2 is SMNVEV (reference sequence). This CDR3 is built from 16 residues. V lost 5 bases and J 5 bases, leaving 16 bases between the germline ends.

The chain is built from TRBV5-1 and TRBJ2-1; a possible D gene is TRBD2 (6 bases). The germline V gene has CDR1 SGHRS and CDR2 YFSETQ. V dropped 2 bases and J dropped 7 bases, with 7 bases sitting between them. The CDR3 is 12 residues long. Here the CDR3 reads CASSFGGNEQFF. The DNA for the CDR3 is TGCGCCAGCAGCTTTGGGGGGAATGAGCAGTTCTTC.